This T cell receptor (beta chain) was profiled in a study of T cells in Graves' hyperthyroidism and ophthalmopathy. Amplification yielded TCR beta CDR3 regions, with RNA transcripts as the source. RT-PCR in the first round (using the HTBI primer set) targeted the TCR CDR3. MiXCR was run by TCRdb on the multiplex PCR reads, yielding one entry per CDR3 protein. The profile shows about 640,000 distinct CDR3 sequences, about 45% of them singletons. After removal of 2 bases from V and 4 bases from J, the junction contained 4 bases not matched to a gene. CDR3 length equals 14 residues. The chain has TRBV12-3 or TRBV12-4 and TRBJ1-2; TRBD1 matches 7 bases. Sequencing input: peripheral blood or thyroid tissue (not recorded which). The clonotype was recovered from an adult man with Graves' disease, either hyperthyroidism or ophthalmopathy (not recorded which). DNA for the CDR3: TGTGCCAGCAGTTTAAGGGGGCTGCCCTATGGCTACACCTTC. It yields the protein CASSLRGLPYGYTF.